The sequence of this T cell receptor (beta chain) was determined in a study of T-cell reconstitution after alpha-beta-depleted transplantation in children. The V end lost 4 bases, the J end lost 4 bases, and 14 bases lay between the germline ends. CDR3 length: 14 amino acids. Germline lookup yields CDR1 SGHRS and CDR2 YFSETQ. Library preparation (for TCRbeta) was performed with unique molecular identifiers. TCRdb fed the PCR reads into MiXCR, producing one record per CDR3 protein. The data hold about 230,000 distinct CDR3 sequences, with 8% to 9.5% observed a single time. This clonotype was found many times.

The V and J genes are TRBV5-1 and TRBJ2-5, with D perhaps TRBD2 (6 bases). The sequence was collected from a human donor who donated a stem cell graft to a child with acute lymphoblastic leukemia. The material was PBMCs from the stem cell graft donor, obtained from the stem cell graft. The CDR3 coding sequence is TGCGCCAGCAGCGGGGACCAGGGAGGAGAGACCCAGTACTTC. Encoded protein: CASSGDQGGETQYF. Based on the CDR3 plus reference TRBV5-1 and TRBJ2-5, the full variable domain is KAGVTQTPRYLIKTRGQQVTLSCSPISGHRSVSWYQQTPGQGLQFLFEYFSETQRNKGNFPGRFSGRQFSNSRSEMNVSTLELGDSALYLCASSGDQGGETQYFGPGTRLLVL.